The 24 T cell receptor beta chains below come from one sample, sequenced in a study of blood T cell repertoires in COVID-19. The method was immunoSEQ multiplex PCR; TCRdb's version includes in-frame clones alone and lacks a portion of them. The table has some 200,000 clones, roughly 88% seen once. The sample was peripheral blood. The receptors derive from a woman over 75 with acute or convalescent COVID-19.

The chain links TRBV7-9 to TRBJ2-5; possible D gene TRBD2, 7 bases. Germline assignment: CDR1 SEHNR and CDR2 FQNEAQ (reference sequence). V lost 0 bases to trimming and J lost 5 bases, with 13 bases between them. This CDR3 contains 15 residues. In nucleotides, the CDR3 is TGTGCCAGCAGCTTAGCGGGCAGGGGAGGGGAGACCCAGTACTTC. Protein: CASSLAGRGGETQYF.

The chain links TRBV27 to TRBJ1-5; TRBD1 is a possible D gene (6 bases). This CDR3 comprises 15 residues. The germline V and J ends were trimmed by 2 bases and 6 bases, with 14 bases remaining between them. Germline loops: CDR1 MNHEY, CDR2 SMNVEV (reference sequence). Written as DNA, the CDR3 is TGTGCCAGCAGTTTAATGGCAGGGACAATTCAGCCCCAGCATTTT. Translating gives CASSLMAGTIQPQHF.

V is TRBV7-9 and J is TRBJ1-5, with D tentatively TRBD1 (5 bases). Germline V gene data show CDR1 as SEHNR and CDR2 as FQNEAQ (reference sequence). The V and J ends lost 5 bases and 7 bases respectively, with 12 bases between them. The length of the CDR3 is 13 residues. The CDR3 here is CASSPGLRQPQHF. CDR3 nucleotide sequence: TGTGCCAGCAGCCCGGGACTACGGCAGCCCCAGCATTTT.

As concerns this clone: Mismatch with germline at one junction end may stem from a read error. The chain carries TRBV5-1 and TRBJ1-5; D might be TRBD1 (6 bases). CDR3 size: 16 residues. The germline CDR1 and CDR2 sequences are SGHRS and YFSETQ. The CDR3 spells CARSLAGGGGNQPQHF. Here the CDR3 DNA reads TGCGCCCGCAGCTTGGCCGGGGGGGGCGGCAATCAGCCCCAGCATTTT.

The V call is TRBV3-1 (or the pseudogene TRBV3-2), the J call TRBJ1-1; 7 positions agree with TRBD1. The CDR3 runs to 14 residues. Losses at the gene ends were 4 bases for V and 8 bases for J; bases not matched to a gene: 10. Germline CDR1 reads LGHDT; CDR2 reads YNNKEL (reference sequence). For the CDR3, the DNA is TGTGCCAGCAGCCTCGGACAGGTGGGATTAGAAGCTTTCTTT. Protein sequence: CASSLGQVGLEAFF.

The chain couples TRBV6-6 to TRBJ1-3; D call uncertain. Germline V CDR1 and CDR2: MNHNY, SVGAGI (reference sequence). With 2 bases removed from V and 9 bases from J, the gap between germline ends came to 11 bases. CDR3 size: 13 residues. CDR3 amino acids: CASSYSGAGTIYF. The CDR3 nucleotides are TGTGCCAGCAGTTACAGCGGCGCCGGCACCATATATTTT.

This clone has a handful of counts. The chain recombines TRBV6-5 with TRBJ2-7; the match to TRBD2 covers 7 bases. The CDR3 has 15 residues. V dropped 0 bases and J dropped 0; count of bases not matched to a gene: 2. CDR1 is MNHEY, CDR2 SVGAGI, per germline. The CDR3 here is CASSYSAGSSYEQYF. The DNA for the CDR3 is TGTGCCAGCAGTTACTCAGCGGGAAGCTCCTACGAGCAGTACTTC.

V is TRBV29-1 and J is TRBJ1-1; TRBD1 aligns across 7 bases. This CDR3 comprises 13 residues. Germline loops: CDR1 SQVTM, CDR2 ANQGSEA. J lost 6 bases, V lost 6 bases, and 10 bases had no gene match. DNA for the CDR3: TGCAGCGTGGGACAGTCGATCGTCTCTGAAGCTTTCTTT. Its protein product is CSVGQSIVSEAFF.

V is TRBV6-5 and J is TRBJ1-1; 8 bases fit TRBD1. In germline, CDR1 is MNHEY, CDR2 SVGAGI. This CDR3 comprises 14 residues. V dropped 5 bases and J dropped 4; count of bases not matched to a gene: 6. The CDR3, as DNA: TGTGCCAGCAGTCGACTCGACAGGGGCACTGAAGCTTTCTTT. Protein product: CASSRLDRGTEAFF.

Concerning this clone: Mismatch with germline at one junction end may stem from a read error. At the DNA level, this CDR3 is encoded by other sequences in the same sample as well. The genes are TRBV7-2 and TRBJ2-7, with 12 bases matching TRBD2. The CDR3 sequence is 14 residues long. The germline gives CDR1 SGHTA, CDR2 FQGNSA. CDR3 sequence (DNA): TGTGCCAGCAGCCTAGCGGGAGGGCCTTACGAGCAGTACTTC. Its translation: CASSLAGGPYEQYF.

This clone was picked up one time. A junction end diverges from the germline sequence, so it may reflect a read error. The chain employs TRBV9 and TRBJ2-7, with TRBD2 matching over 7 bases. Germline V CDR1 and CDR2: SGDLS, YYNGEE. CDR3 size: 15 residues. The DNA of the CDR3 is TGTGCCAGCAGCGTAGAAGGCGGGAGCTCCAACGAGCAGTACTTC. It specifies CASSVEGGSSNEQYF.

V and J are TRBV5-4 and TRBJ2-3; 9 bases match TRBD1. The germline CDR1 and CDR2 sequences are SGHNT and YYREEE (reference sequence). The ends lost 0 bases at V and 4 bases at J; junction bases unmatched: 3. The CDR3 runs to 15 residues. CDR3 residues: CASSLDRGRADTQYF. For the CDR3, the DNA is TGTGCCAGCAGCTTGGACAGGGGGCGCGCAGATACGCAGTATTTT.

The chain has TRBV30 and TRBJ1-1; D remains unclear. Germline CDR1 reads GTSNPN; CDR2 reads SVGIG (reference sequence). The CDR3 length is 11 residues. Trimming pared 7 bases from V and 1 base from J, leaving 7 bases between. Here the CDR3 DNA reads TGTGCCTTTCTCCCGAACACTGAAGCTTTCTTT. Protein sequence: CAFLPNTEAFF.

This clone was observed a single time. The chain is built from TRBV10-2 and TRBJ1-1, with 7 nucleotides matching TRBD1. Losses at the gene ends were 8 bases for V and 3 bases for J; bases not matched to a gene: 12. CDR1 and CDR2 from the germline V gene are WSHSY and SAAADI. The CDR3 has 15 amino acids. CDR3 sequence reads: CASSRGTTGDTEAFF. For the CDR3, the DNA is TGCGCCAGCTCAAGGGGGACCACAGGGGACACTGAAGCTTTCTTT.

The rearrangement uses TRBV7-2 and TRBJ2-5; no definite D call. The length of the CDR3 is 14 residues. Germline CDR1 reads SGHTA; CDR2 reads FQGNSA. V was clipped by 7 bases and J by 2 bases, with 14 bases between them. In DNA form, the CDR3 reads TGTGCCAGCACCGTGGGTGCGGAGCAAGAGACCCAGTACTTC. It specifies CASTVGAEQETQYF. Full variable domain (missing parts from reference TRBV7-2 and TRBJ2-5): GAGVSQSPSNKVTEKGKDVELRCDPISGHTALYWYRQSLGQGLEFLIYFQGNSAPDKSGLPSDRFSAERTGGSVSTLTIQRTQQEDSAVYLCASTVGAEQETQYFGPGTRLLVL.

The chain recombines TRBV18 with TRBJ1-1; no reliable D call. The germline CDR1 and CDR2 sequences are KGHSH and LQKENI. V was cut by 1 base and J by 4 bases, with 19 bases left in between. There are 17 residues in the CDR3. CDR3 loop: CASSPQAGLLLSTEAFF. CDR3 in DNA: TGTGCCAGCTCACCACAGGCAGGCCTCCTATTGAGCACTGAAGCTTTCTTT.

V and J are TRBV12-3 or TRBV12-4 and TRBJ1-2; the D gene is possibly TRBD1 (6 bases). The V end lost 3 bases, the J end lost 5 bases, and 10 bases lay between the germline ends. The length of the CDR3 is 13 residues. In nucleotides, the CDR3 is TGTGCCAGCAGTTTCCAGGGGATGTATGGCTACACCTTC. Its protein product is CASSFQGMYGYTF.

The rearrangement links TRBV18 to TRBJ1-1, with a weak D call TRBD1 (6 bases). The V gene lost 3 bases and the J gene lost 2 bases, with 7 bases spanning the gap. CDR3 length: 13 residues. CDR1 is KGHSH, CDR2 LQKENI, per germline. CDR3 loop: CASSPTGNTEAFF. CDR3 in DNA: TGTGCCAGCTCACCGACAGGAAACACTGAAGCTTTCTTT.

V gene TRBV7-2 combines with J gene TRBJ1-5; the D gene is possibly TRBD1 (6 bases). Germline V CDR1 and CDR2: SGHTA, FQGNSA. This CDR3 has 18 amino acids. V lost 6 bases to trimming and J lost 1 base, with 22 bases between them. CDR3 bases: TGTGCCAGCAGGATTCCATTTTGGACAGAACTCAGCAATCAGCCCCAGCATTTT. Amino acid sequence: CASRIPFWTELSNQPQHF.

The V call is TRBV9, the J call TRBJ2-7; 9 positions match TRBD1. Germline V gene data show CDR1 as SGDLS and CDR2 as YYNGEE. V shed 4 bases, J shed 2 bases, and the junction held 10 bases outside the gene matches. CDR3 length: 16 amino acids. CDR3 amino acids: CASSPRGQGTAYEQYF. The DNA of the CDR3 is TGTGCCAGCAGCCCTCGAGGACAGGGGACCGCCTACGAGCAGTACTTC.

The V and J genes are TRBV10-2 and TRBJ2-5, with 9 bases fitting TRBD1. Germline assignment: CDR1 WSHSY and CDR2 SAAADI. This CDR3 contains 15 residues. The J segment lost 5 bases and the V segment lost 7 bases, leaving 11 bases of the junction unmatched. The CDR3 region is CASKAGTGISETQYF. As DNA, the CDR3 is TGCGCCAGCAAAGCCGGGACAGGGATATCGGAGACCCAGTACTTC.

This chain links TRBV7-6 with TRBJ1-3; weak D call: TRBD1 (5 bases). Trimming removed 4 bases from V and 0 bases from J, with 13 bases in between. The CDR3 runs 16 residues. Germline CDR1 and CDR2: SGHVS and FNYEAQ. The CDR3 reads CASSSGTASSGNTIYF. The CDR3 nucleotides read TGTGCCAGCAGCTCCGGGACTGCCAGCTCTGGAAACACCATATATTTT.

The rearrangement links TRBV7-8 to TRBJ2-7; a weak D match, TRBD2 (5 bases). CDR1 SGHVS and CDR2 FQNEAQ come from the germline V gene. The CDR3 is 13 residues long. The V end lost 0 bases, the J end lost 3 bases, and 6 bases lay between the germline ends. The chain's CDR3 is CASSLARGYEQYF. The CDR3 DNA reads as TGTGCCAGCAGCTTAGCTCGGGGCTACGAGCAGTACTTC.

This chain connects TRBV11-2 to TRBJ1-5, with D possibly TRBD1 on 5 matching bases. The CDR3 covers 14 residues. V lost 1 base and J lost 3, with 7 bases in between. CDR1 and CDR2 from the germline V gene are SGHAT and FQNNGV. CDR3 sequence (DNA): TGTGCCAGCAGCTTAGCAGGGCCCAATCAGCCCCAGCATTTT. Translation: CASSLAGPNQPQHF.